This T cell receptor (beta chain) was captured in a study of T-cell memory formation after mild COVID-19. This clonotype was counted only a few times. Antigen: not known. The CDR3 is 15 residues long. Germline CDR1 is MGHDK and CDR2 is SYGVNS. The germline V and J ends were trimmed by 3 bases and 0 bases, with 11 bases remaining between them. TCRdb itself ran the 5' RACE reads through MiXCR, one entry per CDR3 protein. The sample records 150,000 to 200,000 distinct CDR3 sequences, about 20% being singletons. The study's findings and limits: Largely, contracting CD4+ clones fell within CM and EM, and contracting CD8+ clones within EMRA.

The material sequenced was PBMCs or a T cell subset sorted from them (not recorded which). The clonotype comes from an adult woman who had mild COVID-19 (a few samples of this study predate the infection). Cell type and time point are not known. The chain combines TRBV25-1 with TRBJ1-1; D call uncertain. For the CDR3, the DNA is TGTGCCAGCAGTGAGTACGGATACATGAACACTGAAGCTTTCTTT. The encoded protein is CASSEYGYMNTEAFF.